The 32 T cell receptor beta chains below were found in one sample sequenced in a study of T cell changes during pregnancy in multiple sclerosis. Profiling relied on immunoSEQ multiplex PCR, and the TCRdb table lists in-frame clones only, not all of them. The sample consists of approximately 41,000 clones, roughly 91% of them appearing once. Sequencing used PBMCs (not recorded whether the cells were cultured). Receptor source: a female donor with multiple sclerosis, enrolled in a pregnancy study.

The CDR3 DNA reads as TGTGCCAGCAGTTTATCTCGGCAGTCCTACGAGCAGTACTTC. It specifies CASSLSRQSYEQYF. This sequence joins TRBV27 and TRBJ2-7; D is undetermined. Trimming pared 0 bases from V and 1 base from J, leaving 7 bases between. The germline gives CDR1 MNHEY, CDR2 SMNVEV (reference sequence). This CDR3 region has 14 residues.

The CDR3 DNA follows: TGTGCCAGTAGTATAAATTCCTGGGGCCATACGCAGTATTTT. Its translation: CASSINSWGHTQYF. This chain joins TRBV19 and TRBJ2-3, with TRBD1 as a possible D gene (5 bases). This CDR3 spans 14 amino acids. Germline-derived CDR1 and CDR2 are LNHDA and SQIVND (reference sequence). The ends were cut back, 2 bases at V and 7 bases at J, with 13 bases in the middle.

V usage is TRBV1 and J usage is TRBJ2-6. TRBV1 is a listed pseudogene. The CDR3 totals 18 residues. The CDR3 region is CTSRVFGLCTKRANVLTF. In nucleotides, the CDR3 is TGCACCAGCAGGGTGTTCGGTTTGTGCACAAAGCGGGCCAACGTCCTGACTTTC.

The chain has TRBV11-2 and TRBJ2-1; 7 nucleotides line up with TRBD2. Germline trimming cut 2 bases from V and 5 bases from J; bases unmatched to any gene: 18. Germline CDR1 SGHAT, CDR2 FQNNGV. The CDR3 is 19 amino acids. The CDR3 loop is CASSLPVGVVSSGNNEQFF. The CDR3 DNA is TGTGCCAGCAGCTTACCGGTCGGGGTGGTGTCTAGCGGCAACAATGAGCAGTTCTTC.

This chain uses TRBV9 with TRBJ2-3, with TRBD2 matching over 9 bases. Unmatched junction bases numbered 5, after V lost 3 bases and J lost 3 bases. The CDR3 totals 15 residues. The V gene's germline CDR1 is SGDLS and CDR2 YYNGEE. CDR3 amino acids: CASSGGAGGTDTQYF. Here the CDR3 DNA reads TGTGCCAGCAGCGGGGGTGCGGGAGGGACAGATACGCAGTATTTT.

This clone was observed a handful of times. The rearrangement links TRBV27 to TRBJ2-7, with TRBD2 matching 7 bases. Germline lookup yields CDR1 MNHEY and CDR2 SMNVEV (reference sequence). The trim removed 6 bases at V and 3 bases at J, leaving 2 bases unmatched. There are 12 residues in the CDR3. The CDR3 sequence is CASSPGGYEQYF. The DNA of the CDR3 is TGTGCCAGCAGCCCGGGGGGCTACGAGCAGTACTTC.

The CDR3 sequence is CASSQGAGGPSDTQYF. The CDR3 DNA reads as TGCGCCAGCAGCCAAGGAGCGGGAGGGCCGTCAGATACGCAGTATTTT. The chain employs TRBV4-1 and TRBJ2-3; TRBD2 matches 10 bases. Looked up from germline, CDR1 is MGHRA and CDR2 is YSYEKL. The V gene end was trimmed by 1 base and the J gene end by 4 bases; junction bases not matched to a gene: 5. This CDR3 has 16 amino acids.

V and J are TRBV5-1 and TRBJ1-1, with 9 bases aligning to TRBD1. The CDR3 spans 17 residues. Germline V gene lookup returns CDR1 SGHRS and CDR2 YFSETQ. V was pared by 0 bases and J by 1 base, with 7 bases of the junction left unmatched. The CDR3 DNA reads as TGCGCCAGCAGCTTGGCGCGGACAGGGGAAGGGAACACTGAAGCTTTCTTT. It specifies CASSLARTGEGNTEAFF. Variable domain in full (rest from reference TRBV5-1 and TRBJ1-1): KAGVTQTPRYLIKTRGQQVTLSCSPISGHRSVSWYQQTPGQGLQFLFEYFSETQRNKGNFPGRFSGRQFSNSRSEMNVSTLELGDSALYLCASSLARTGEGNTEAFFGQGTRLTVV.

This rearrangement joins TRBV7-9 to TRBJ1-2; D perhaps matches TRBD1 (5 bases). The CDR3 consists of 16 residues. The V end was cut by 1 base, the J end by 4 bases, with 16 bases between. Germline-derived CDR1 and CDR2 are SEHNR and FQNEAQ (reference sequence). This CDR3 is CASSLGAGTLRYGYTF. CDR3 coding DNA: TGTGCCAGCAGCTTAGGGGCCGGGACCCTTCGCTATGGCTACACCTTC.

This sequence joins TRBV9 and TRBJ2-1, with 9 bases identical to TRBD2. The CDR3 runs 15 residues. Germline V gene lookup returns CDR1 SGDLS and CDR2 YYNGEE. Unmatched junction bases numbered 12, after V lost 4 bases and J lost 10 bases. CDR3 protein: CASSLRAGGPREQFF. The CDR3 nucleotides are TGTGCCAGCAGCCTACGGGCGGGAGGGCCCCGAGAGCAGTTCTTC.

This chain connects TRBV5-1 to TRBJ2-1; 10 nucleotides agree with TRBD2. CDR1 is SGHRS and CDR2 is YFSETQ in the germline V gene. Germline trimming cut 1 base from V and 7 bases from J; bases unmatched to any gene: 8. The CDR3 runs to 16 residues. DNA for the CDR3: TGCGCCAGCAGCTTGTTAGGAGCGGGAGGGTTGAATGAGCAGTTCTTC. Translation gives CASSLLGAGGLNEQFF. Filled out from reference TRBV5-1 and TRBJ2-1, the complete variable domain reads KAGVTQTPRYLIKTRGQQVTLSCSPISGHRSVSWYQQTPGQGLQFLFEYFSETQRNKGNFPGRFSGRQFSNSRSEMNVSTLELGDSALYLCASSLLGAGGLNEQFFGPGTRLTVL.

This chain connects TRBV7-9 to TRBJ2-7; tentative D call: TRBD2 (6 bases). Germline V gives CDR1 SEHNR, CDR2 FQNEAQ (reference sequence). This CDR3 has 13 residues. Trimming took 5 bases from V and 12 from J, leaving 20 bases between them. CDR3 sequence reads: CASSPLARYTAYF. DNA of the CDR3: TGTGCCAGCAGCCCTCTAGCGCGCTATACGGCGTACTTC.

This sequence joins TRBV29-1 and TRBJ2-5; 7 nucleotides line up with TRBD1. The CDR3 length is 12 residues. J was trimmed by 4 bases and V by 5 bases; bases with no gene match: 4. The germline gives CDR1 SQVTM, CDR2 ANQGSEA. The CDR3 loop is CSVLKGAETQYF. DNA of the CDR3: TGCAGCGTTCTTAAGGGGGCAGAGACCCAGTACTTC.

The J gene is TRBJ2-7, the V gene TRBV5-4; 11 nucleotides align to TRBD2. Trimming removed 2 bases from V and 1 base from J; junction bases left unmatched: 5. Germline CDR1 reads SGHNT; CDR2 reads YYREEE (reference sequence). CDR3 length equals 16 residues. The CDR3 DNA is TGTGCCAGCAGCTTTATAGCGGGAGGGCCGTCCTACGAGCAGTACTTC. This translates into CASSFIAGGPSYEQYF.

V usage is TRBV6-7 and J usage is TRBJ2-5, with TRBD1 matching 7 bases. Near its end, the DNA agrees better with TRBJ2-7, so the J call may be wrong. TRBV6-7 is given ORF status, its function remaining uncertain. CDR3 length: 15 residues. CDR3 region: CASSDRASDFYEQYF. The CDR3, as DNA: TGTGCCAGCAGTGACAGGGCGTCGGATTTTTACGAGCAGTACTTC.

V and J are TRBV18 and TRBJ2-1; D may be TRBD1 (6 bases). Trimming stripped 4 bases from V and 3 bases from J, with 10 bases between. This CDR3 region has 14 residues. Per germline, CDR1 KGHSH and CDR2 LQKENI. Here the CDR3 reads CASSHRQDYNEQFF. The CDR3 DNA reads TGTGCCAGCTCACACCGACAGGACTACAATGAGCAGTTCTTC.

The chain combines TRBV27 with TRBJ1-2; possibly TRBD1 for D (6 bases). Germline V gene data show CDR1 as MNHEY and CDR2 as SMNVEV (reference sequence). This CDR3 contains 17 residues. The V end lost 0 bases, the J end lost 6 bases, and 20 bases lay between the germline ends. The CDR3 spells CASSLSRRGQRGNGYTF. The CDR3 DNA reads as TGTGCCAGCAGTTTATCGCGGCGTGGACAGAGGGGCAATGGCTACACCTTC.

V gene TRBV14 combines with J gene TRBJ2-1; 9 bases are shared with TRBD1. Trimming took 4 bases from V and 5 from J; bases not matched to a gene: 9. Germline V lookup: CDR1 SGHDN, CDR2 FVKESK. CDR3 length equals 16 residues. The CDR3 region is CASSLQDRGVDNEQFF. CDR3 DNA sequence: TGTGCCAGCAGCCTGCAGGACAGGGGAGTGGACAATGAGCAGTTCTTC.

This rearrangement joins TRBV6-1 to TRBJ1-1; the D gene is possibly TRBD1 (6 bases). V lost 6 bases and J 7 bases, leaving 18 bases between the germline ends. The germline CDR1 and CDR2 sequences are MNHNS and SASEGT. This CDR3 has 14 residues. The CDR3 sequence is CASRPPGHIFEAFF. The CDR3 DNA reads as TGTGCCAGCAGACCACCGGGACACATATTTGAAGCTTTCTTT.

This chain links TRBV6-1 with TRBJ2-5; the D is unclear. V was trimmed by 4 bases and J by 2 bases, leaving 8 bases between them. The length of the CDR3 is 13 residues. Germline CDR1 is MNHNS and CDR2 is SASEGT. The CDR3 DNA is TGTGCCAGCAGTGGTATAGCTCAAGAGACCCAGTACTTC. Translating it yields CASSGIAQETQYF.

As to this clone: The junction and the germline gene differ at one end; a read error may be behind it. The chain links TRBV6-5 to TRBJ1-2; D is unclear. The CDR3 totals 14 residues. Germline values: CDR1 MNHEY, CDR2 SVGAGI. Here the CDR3 reads CTSSPLGNLYGYTF. As DNA, the CDR3 is TGTACCAGCAGCCCCCTAGGGAACCTTTATGGCTACACCTTC.

The chain combines TRBV18 with TRBJ2-5; D is tentatively TRBD1 or TRBD2 (5 bases each). CDR1 and CDR2 from the germline V gene are KGHSH and LQKENI. The CDR3 has 14 residues. V shed 3 bases and J shed 1 base, with 9 bases lying between them. In DNA form, the CDR3 reads TGTGCCAGCTCACCCCGGGGCTCCCAAGAGACCCAGTACTTC. Translated: CASSPRGSQETQYF.

The V and J genes are TRBV4-3 and TRBJ2-2, with 12 bases lining up with TRBD2. The CDR3 sequence is 18 residues long. Per germline, CDR1 LGHNA and CDR2 YSLEER. V trimming: 1 base; J trimming: 4 bases; junction bases outside the gene matches: 7. Written as DNA, the CDR3 is TGCGCCAGCAGCCAAGGGGCTAGCGGGAGGGTGGGCACCGGGGAGCTGTTTTTT. Translation: CASSQGASGRVGTGELFF.

The chain links TRBV10-3 to TRBJ2-3, with a tentative D call TRBD2 (6 bases). Germline V gene sequence: CDR1 ENHRY, CDR2 SYGVKD. With 2 bases removed from V and 4 bases from J, the gap between germline ends came to 19 bases. The CDR3 has 17 residues. The CDR3 bases are TGTGCCATCAGTGAGAGGGTAACGGTGGGAGGCGCAGATACGCAGTATTTT. It yields the protein CAISERVTVGGADTQYF.

V and J are TRBV10-3 and TRBJ2-1; 7 bases fit TRBD1. The germline V gene has CDR1 ENHRY and CDR2 SYGVKD. The J segment lost 3 bases and the V segment lost 0 bases, leaving 2 bases of the junction unmatched. This CDR3 contains 15 residues. CDR3 amino acids: CAISESGGGYNEQFF. The DNA of the CDR3 is TGTGCCATCAGTGAGTCAGGGGGCGGCTACAATGAGCAGTTCTTC.

V usage is TRBV5-6 and J usage is TRBJ1-6; the match to TRBD1 covers 7 bases. The CDR3 length is 16 residues. Germline V gene sequence: CDR1 SGHDT, CDR2 YYEEEE. V gave up 4 bases and J gave up 10 bases; unmatched junction bases: 14. For the CDR3, the DNA is TGTGCCAGCAGCCCTTCGACAGGGAGGAAGGGGTCACCCCTCCACTTT. Translated, it gives CASSPSTGRKGSPLHF.

This clone was recorded only once. The chain links TRBV10-1 to TRBJ2-1; 10 nucleotides agree with TRBD2. Per germline, CDR1 WNHNN and CDR2 SYGVQD (reference sequence). The CDR3 has 16 amino acids. The J segment lost 6 bases and the V segment lost 6 bases, leaving 11 bases of the junction unmatched. The chain's CDR3 is CASSPEASGGRNEQFF. Here the CDR3 DNA reads TGCGCCAGCAGCCCCGAAGCTAGCGGGGGTCGCAATGAGCAGTTCTTC.

The rearrangement links TRBV7-9 to TRBJ2-5, with D perhaps TRBD1 (5 bases). V dropped 5 bases and J dropped 5 bases, with 18 bases sitting between them. Germline V CDR1 and CDR2: SEHNR, FQNEAQ (reference sequence). The CDR3 consists of 15 residues. In DNA form, the CDR3 reads TGTGCCAGCAGCCCGGCGTCAAGGGGCTACGAGACCCAGTACTTC. Translating gives CASSPASRGYETQYF.

This chain connects TRBV7-9 to TRBJ2-3; D is undetermined. V was cut by 4 bases and J by 0 bases, with 2 bases left in between. This CDR3 region has 12 residues. Germline CDR1 SEHNR, CDR2 FQNEAQ (reference sequence). The CDR3 DNA reads as TGTGCCAGCAGCTCTAGCACAGATACGCAGTATTTT. As protein: CASSSSTDTQYF. The full variable domain, with the rest looked up from reference TRBV7-9 and TRBJ2-3, is DTGVSQNPRHKITKRGQNVTFRCDPISEHNRLYWYRQTLGQGPEFLTYFQNEAQLEKSRLLSDRFSAERPKGSFSTLEIQRTEQGDSAMYLCASSSSTDTQYFGPGTRLTVL.

The chain couples TRBV5-1 to TRBJ2-3; D is uncertain. This CDR3 region has 14 residues. Germline CDR1 SGHRS, CDR2 YFSETQ. V lost 2 bases and J lost 2, with 9 bases in between. CDR3 protein: CASSFEGPTDTQYF. The DNA for the CDR3 is TGCGCCAGCAGCTTTGAAGGGCCCACAGATACGCAGTATTTT.

The genes are TRBV19 and TRBJ2-3, with TRBD1 as a possible D gene (7 bases). Germline CDR1 reads LNHDA; CDR2 reads SQIVND (reference sequence). The length of the CDR3 is 18 residues. The V and J ends lost 4 bases and 2 bases respectively, with 22 bases between them. This CDR3 is CASSTRGASGLITDTQYF. CDR3 in DNA: TGTGCCAGTAGTACCAGGGGGGCGAGCGGGTTGATCACAGATACGCAGTATTTT.

This clone was seen only once. The genes are TRBV11-3 and TRBJ2-7; D is unclear. V was pared by 3 bases and J by 6 bases, with 12 bases between. CDR3 length: 13 residues. Germline values: CDR1 SGHNT, CDR2 YENEEA. CDR3 protein: CASSFELGTEQYF. The CDR3 region has the DNA TGTGCCAGCAGCTTCGAGTTGGGTACCGAGCAGTACTTC.